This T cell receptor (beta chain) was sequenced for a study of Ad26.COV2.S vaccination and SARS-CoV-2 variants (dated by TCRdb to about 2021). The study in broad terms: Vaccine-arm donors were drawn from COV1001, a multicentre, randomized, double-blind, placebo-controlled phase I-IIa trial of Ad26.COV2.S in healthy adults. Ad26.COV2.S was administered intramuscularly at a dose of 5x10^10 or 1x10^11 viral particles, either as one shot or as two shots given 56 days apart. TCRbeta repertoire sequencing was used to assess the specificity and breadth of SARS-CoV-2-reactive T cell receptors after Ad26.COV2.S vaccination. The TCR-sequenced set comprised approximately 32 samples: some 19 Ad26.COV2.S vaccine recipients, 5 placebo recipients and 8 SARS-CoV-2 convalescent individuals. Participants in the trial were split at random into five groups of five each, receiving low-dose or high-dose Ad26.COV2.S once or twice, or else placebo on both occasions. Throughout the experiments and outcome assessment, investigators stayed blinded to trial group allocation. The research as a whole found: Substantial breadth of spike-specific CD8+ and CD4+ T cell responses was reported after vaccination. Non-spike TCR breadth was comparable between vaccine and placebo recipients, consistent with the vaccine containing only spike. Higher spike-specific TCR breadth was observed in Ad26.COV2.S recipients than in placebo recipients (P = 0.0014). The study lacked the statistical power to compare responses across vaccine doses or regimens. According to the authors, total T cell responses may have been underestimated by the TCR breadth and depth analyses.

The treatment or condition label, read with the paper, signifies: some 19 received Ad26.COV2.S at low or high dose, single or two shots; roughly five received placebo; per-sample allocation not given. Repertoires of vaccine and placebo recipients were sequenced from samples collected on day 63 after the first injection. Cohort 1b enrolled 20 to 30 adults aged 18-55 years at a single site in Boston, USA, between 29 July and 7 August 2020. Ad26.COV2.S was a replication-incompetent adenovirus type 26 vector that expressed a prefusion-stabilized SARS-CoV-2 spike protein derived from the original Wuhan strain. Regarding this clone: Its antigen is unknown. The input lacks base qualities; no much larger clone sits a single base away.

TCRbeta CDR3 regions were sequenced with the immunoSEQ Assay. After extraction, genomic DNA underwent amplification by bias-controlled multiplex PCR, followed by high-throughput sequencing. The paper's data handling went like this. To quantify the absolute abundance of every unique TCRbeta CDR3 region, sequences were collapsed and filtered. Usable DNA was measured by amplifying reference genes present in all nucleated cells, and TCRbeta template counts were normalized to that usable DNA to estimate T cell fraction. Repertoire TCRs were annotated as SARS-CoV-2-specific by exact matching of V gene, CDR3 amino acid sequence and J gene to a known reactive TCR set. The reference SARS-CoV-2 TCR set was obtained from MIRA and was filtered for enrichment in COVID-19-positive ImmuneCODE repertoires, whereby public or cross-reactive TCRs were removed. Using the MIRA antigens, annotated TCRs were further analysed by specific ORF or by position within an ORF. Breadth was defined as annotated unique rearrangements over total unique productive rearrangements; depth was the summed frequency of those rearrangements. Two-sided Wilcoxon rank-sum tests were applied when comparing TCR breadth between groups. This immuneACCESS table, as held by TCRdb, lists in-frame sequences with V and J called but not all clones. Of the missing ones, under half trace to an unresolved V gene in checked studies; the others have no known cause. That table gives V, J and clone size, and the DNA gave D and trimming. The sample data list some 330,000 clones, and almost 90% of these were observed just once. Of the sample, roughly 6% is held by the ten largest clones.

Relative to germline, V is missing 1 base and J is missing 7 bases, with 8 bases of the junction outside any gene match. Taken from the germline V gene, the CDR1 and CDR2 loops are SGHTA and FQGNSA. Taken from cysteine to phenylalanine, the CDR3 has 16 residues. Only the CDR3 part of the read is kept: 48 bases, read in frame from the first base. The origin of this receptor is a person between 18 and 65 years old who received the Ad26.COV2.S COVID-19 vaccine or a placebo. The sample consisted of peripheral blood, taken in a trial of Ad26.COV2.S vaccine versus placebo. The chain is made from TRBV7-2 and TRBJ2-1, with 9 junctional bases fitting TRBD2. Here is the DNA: TGTGCCAGCAGCTTAGTTGCGGGGGGGTTTGGGAATGAGCAGTTCTTC. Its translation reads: CASSLVAGGFGNEQFF.